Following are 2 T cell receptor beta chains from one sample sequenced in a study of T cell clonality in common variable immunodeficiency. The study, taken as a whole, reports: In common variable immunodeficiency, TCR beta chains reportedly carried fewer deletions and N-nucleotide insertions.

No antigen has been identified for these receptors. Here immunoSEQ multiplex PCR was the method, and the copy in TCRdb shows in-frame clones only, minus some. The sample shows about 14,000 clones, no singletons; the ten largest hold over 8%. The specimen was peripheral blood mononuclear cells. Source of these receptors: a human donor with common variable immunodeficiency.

CDR3 DNA (partial): TGTGCCAGCAGCCCAGGCGGGGGGTCCTACGAG. It yields the protein CASSPGGGSYE. The complete CDR3 reads CASSPGGGSYEQYF. This chain connects TRBV7-6 to TRBJ2-7; 8 positions agree with TRBD2. With the read ending 3 residues before the CDR3 end, the germline J gene is used to fill in that end. There are 14 residues in the CDR3. Germline V gene sequence: CDR1 SGHVS, CDR2 FNYEAQ. V gave up 5 bases and J gave up 1 base; unmatched junction bases: 4.

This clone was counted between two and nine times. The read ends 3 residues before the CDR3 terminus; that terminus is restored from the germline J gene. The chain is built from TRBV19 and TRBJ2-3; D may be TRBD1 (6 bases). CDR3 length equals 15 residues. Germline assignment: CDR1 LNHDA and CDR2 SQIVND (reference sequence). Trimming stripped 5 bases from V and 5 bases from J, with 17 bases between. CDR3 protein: CASSSPYRGGDTQYF. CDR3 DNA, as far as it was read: TGTGCCAGTAGTTCGCCTTACCGAGGGGGAGATACG.